These 27 T cell receptor beta chains came from one sample sequenced in a study of tumor-infiltrating lymphocytes in primary liver carcinoma. Unsorted bulk tissue, about 19-32 mg of it, served as the source for co-extraction of RNA and DNA. From roughly 0.45 ug total RNA, TCR beta cDNA was generated with a primer in the constant region. Library construction for TCR beta comprised three nested multiplex PCR rounds performed with slightly modified ARM-PCR. The opening two PCR rounds, nine to eleven cycles each, paired TRBV1-TRBV30 forward primers with a C-beta reverse primer. MiXCR, applied by TCRdb to the multiplex PCR reads, yields one record per CDR3 protein. Seen here are approximately 73,000 distinct CDR3 sequences, 65% to 75% observed once, and the top ten hold approximately 14%. Sequencing used liver tumor tissue from sampling region 4. The subset was: tumor region T4, right-lateral pole. The receptors come from an older woman with primary liver carcinoma and hepatitis B virus infection.

The V gene is TRBV12-3 or TRBV12-4, the J gene TRBJ1-5; 7 nucleotides line up with TRBD1. The CDR3 is made up of 12 amino acids. V dropped 5 bases and J dropped 15; count of bases not matched to a gene: 10. The CDR3 DNA follows: TGTGCCAGCAGTACAGGGGTTCCGTCCCGGCATTTT. Translated: CASSTGVPSRHF.

About this clonotype itself: It may be a read error: a sequence one base away is much more abundant. J is TRBJ2-7 and V is TRBV28, with 9 bases matching TRBD2. There are 16 residues in the CDR3. Per germline, CDR1 MDHEN and CDR2 SYDVKM. CDR3 sequence reads: CATRQAGTSRSYKQYF. The CDR3 nucleotides are TGTGCCACCAGACAAGCCGGGACTAGCCGGTCCTACAAGCAGTACTTC.

On this clonotype: The junction differs from germline at one of its ends, possibly a read error. The chain combines TRBV11-2 with TRBJ2-7; TRBD2 matches 10 bases. Germline CDR1 reads SGHAT; CDR2 reads FQNNGV. The CDR3 totals 20 residues. In DNA, the CDR3 is TGTGCCAGCAGCTTAGGCGTCCCGGGACTAGCGTCTCGAGACGCCTACGAGCGGTACTTC. Translated, it gives CASSLGVPGLASRDAYERYF. Full variable domain (remainder filled in from reference TRBV11-2 and TRBJ2-7): EAGVAQSPRYKIIEKRQSVAFWCNPISGHATLYWYQQILGQGPKLLIQFQNNGVVDDSQLPKDRFSAERLKGVDSTLKIQPAKLEDSAVYLCASSLGVPGLASRDAYERYFGPGTRLTVT.

This clonotype appeared a single time. The CDR3 end shows no conserved phenylalanine or tryptophan, and so a read error is likely. J is TRBJ1-1 and V is TRBV11-2, with D possibly TRBD1 on 6 matching bases. Germline CDR1 SGHAT, CDR2 FQNNGV. The CDR3 spans 16 residues. V was shortened by 5 bases and J by 4 bases, with 20 bases between the two germline ends. As DNA, the CDR3 is TGTGCCAGCAGCCCACACGGGGGGGCGCGAACCACTGAAGCTTTCATT. It specifies CASSPHGGARTTEAFI.

Concerning this clonotype: A much larger clone is a single base away; this may be a read error. The chain recombines TRBV7-9 with TRBJ1-1, with D unresolved. The CDR3 extends over 16 amino acids. Per germline, CDR1 SEHNR and CDR2 FQNEAQ (reference sequence). V was cut by 7 bases and J by 0 bases, with 18 bases left in between. The CDR3 spells CASTSLTEWVNTEAFF. The CDR3 coding sequence is TGTGCCAGCACCTCTTTGACGGAGTGGGTGAACACTGAAGCTTTCTTT. Full variable domain (outside the CDR3, taken from reference TRBV7-9 and TRBJ1-1): DTGVSQNPRHKITKRGQNVTFRCDPISEHNRLYWYRQTLGQGPEFLTYFQNEAQLEKSRLLSDRFSAERPKGSFSTLEIQRTEQGDSAMYLCASTSLTEWVNTEAFFGQGTRLTVV.

This clonotype has a single count. The chain uses TRBV11-2 and TRBJ2-1, with D perhaps given as TRBD1 or TRBD2 (5 bases each). CDR1 and CDR2 (germline): SGHAT, FQNNGV. The ends were cut back, 2 bases at V and 8 bases at J, with 22 bases in the middle. The CDR3 loop spans 17 amino acids. The CDR3 DNA follows: TGTGCCAGCAGCTTACGACCGGGACGGAGACCCTATGATGAGCAGTTCTTC. Its protein product is CASSLRPGRRPYDEQFF.

With respect to this clonotype: Compared with germline, one end of the junction differs, possibly owing to a read error. The V call is TRBV7-9, the J call TRBJ2-2, with TRBD2 as a possible D gene (6 bases). The germline V gene encodes CDR1 SEHNR and CDR2 FQNEAQ (reference sequence). The CDR3 is 15 amino acids. The CDR3 loop is CASSLYAGNTGELLF. The CDR3 DNA sequence: TGTGCCAGCAGCTTATACGCGGGAAACACCGGGGAGCTGCTTTTT.

Concerning this clonotype itself: One end of the junction is discordant with germline, which a read error may explain. The gene calls are TRBV29-1 and TRBJ2-3; D call uncertain. The CDR3 loop spans 17 amino acids. The germline V gene has CDR1 SQVTM and CDR2 ANQGSEA. In DNA form, the CDR3 reads TGCAGCGTTGGACAAACCCCGGACGGAATCCTGGCAGATACACAGTATTTT. The encoded protein is CSVGQTPDGILADTQYF.

This clonotype turned up a few times. This chain links TRBV20-1 with TRBJ2-4; D not resolved. The CDR3 runs to 15 residues. Trimming took 0 bases from V and 1 from J, leaving 10 bases between them. From germline, CDR1 is DFQATT and CDR2 SNEGSKA (reference sequence). In DNA form, the CDR3 reads TGCAGTGCTAGAGATTCGACTGACGCCAAAAACATTCAGTACTTC. Its translation: CSARDSTDAKNIQYF.

With respect to this clonotype: A much larger clone differs by one base, so this may be a read error. The chain couples TRBV28 to TRBJ2-1; 7 nucleotides agree with TRBD2. Germline CDR1 reads MDHEN; CDR2 reads SYDVKM. V trimming: 7 bases; J trimming: 8 bases; junction bases outside the gene matches: 11. CDR3 length equals 14 residues. The CDR3 loop is CASTQWDYADEQFF. The CDR3 nucleotides are TGTGCCAGCACCCAATGGGACTATGCTGATGAGCAGTTCTTC.

The chain couples TRBV1 to TRBJ1-1; the table's TRBD1 call for D was not verified on the DNA. TRBV1 is a pseudogene segment. There are 15 residues in the CDR3. The CDR3 DNA is TGCATCAGCAGTCAATCCCTTCAGGGGACCACTGAAGCTTTCTTT. Its protein is CISSQSLQGTTEAFF.

Concerning this clonotype itself: A read error may account for a junction end that differs from germline. This chain connects TRBV11-2 to TRBJ2-3; D perhaps matches TRBD2 (7 bases). Germline lookup yields CDR1 SGHAT and CDR2 FQNNGV. The CDR3 runs 17 residues. In DNA, the CDR3 is TGTGCCAGCAGCCTAGGGGGACTAACGTACATGTCAGATGCGCAGTATTTT. Its protein product is CASSLGGLTYMSDAQYF. Filled out from reference TRBV11-2 and TRBJ2-3, the complete variable domain reads EAGVAQSPRYKIIEKRQSVAFWCNPISGHATLYWYQQILGQGPKLLIQFQNNGVVDDSQLPKDRFSAERLKGVDSTLKIQPAKLEDSAVYLCASSLGGLTYMSDAQYFGPGTRLTVL.

Note on this clonotype: Germline and junction disagree at one end, which may indicate a read error. This chain links TRBV4-1 with TRBJ1-2; no reliable D call. The V gene's germline CDR1 is MGHRA and CDR2 YSYEKL. This CDR3 has 16 amino acids. In DNA, the CDR3 is TGCGCCAGCGGCCAAGATATCATGAGCCCAGGTGGTGGCTACACCTTC. Translation: CASGQDIMSPGGGYTF.

A note on this clonotype: One end of the junction is discordant with germline, which a read error may explain. The chain links TRBV6-1 to TRBJ2-7; tentatively, D is TRBD1 (6 bases). Germline assignment: CDR1 MNHNS and CDR2 SASEGT. This CDR3 spans 12 amino acids. CDR3 coding DNA: TGTGTCAGCGGACAGCACTCCTACGAACAGTACTTC. Translation gives CVSGQHSYEQYF.

Details on this clonotype: Being one base from a much bigger clone, this may be a read error. The chain is built from TRBV14 and TRBJ2-7, with D possibly matching TRBD2 (5 bases). Germline CDR1 SGHDN, CDR2 FVKESK. The V gene lost 3 bases and the J gene lost 3 bases, with 21 bases spanning the gap. The CDR3 spans 17 residues. For the CDR3, the DNA is TGTGCCAGCAGCCATTTCGCGCGGGCTGGTCGCCTCTACGAGCAGTACTTC. It specifies CASSHFARAGRLYEQYF.

This chain uses TRBV24-1 with TRBJ2-3, with 8 bases identical to TRBD2. Looked up from germline, CDR1 is KGHDR and CDR2 is SFDVKD. V gave up 5 bases and J gave up 6 bases; unmatched junction bases: 12. The CDR3 loop spans 16 amino acids. CDR3 loop: CATSGAGGGGADTQYF. In DNA form, the CDR3 reads TGTGCCACCAGTGGGGCGGGAGGAGGAGGCGCTGATACGCAGTATTTT.

Regarding this clonotype: Its ends do not fully match the called genes, so a read error is possible. The chain uses TRBV4-1 and TRBJ2-1; possible D gene TRBD2, 6 bases. Germline V CDR1 and CDR2: MGHRA, YSYEKL. This CDR3 has 17 amino acids. The CDR3 DNA reads as TGCGCCAGTAGCCAAACAAATAGTAGCGGAGATTACAATGAGCAGTTCTTC. Its translation: CASSQTNSSGDYNEQFF.

The V and J genes are TRBV7-3 and TRBJ2-1, with D perhaps TRBD2 (6 bases). With 1 base removed from V and 7 bases from J, the gap between germline ends came to 17 bases. The length of the CDR3 is 16 residues. Germline V gives CDR1 SGHTA, CDR2 FQGTGA. CDR3 amino acids: CASSLMGGTLWNEQFF. In DNA, the CDR3 is TGTGCCAGCAGCTTAATGGGCGGGACGCTGTGGAATGAGCAGTTCTTC.

The chain carries TRBV4-2 and TRBJ2-6; D uncertain. Trimming pared 2 bases from V and 1 base from J, leaving 6 bases between. The CDR3 sequence is 15 residues long. From germline, CDR1 is LGHNA and CDR2 YNFKEQ. CDR3 coding DNA: TGTGCCAGCAGCCAACTTAGTTCTGGGGCCAACGTCCTGACTTTC. Translation: CASSQLSSGANVLTF.

Comments on this clonotype: A junction end diverges from the germline sequence, so it may reflect a read error. The chain carries TRBV11-2 and TRBJ2-7, with D possibly TRBD2 on 6 matching bases. This CDR3 region has 15 residues. CDR1 is SGHAT, CDR2 FQNNGV, per germline. The CDR3 DNA reads TGTGCCAGCAGCTTAGCGGGGGAGAACTCCTATGAGCAGTACTTC. This translates into CASSLAGENSYEQYF.

Notes on this clonotype: Because it lacks the conserved phenylalanine or tryptophan at the end, this CDR3 is likely a read error. The gene calls are TRBV29-1 and TRBJ2-4; no clear D. Per the germline V gene, CDR1 is SQVTM and CDR2 is ANQGSEA. CDR3 length: 13 residues. CDR3 sequence (DNA): TGCAGTGTTGTGGGTGGGACCAAAAACATTCAGTACATC. Encoded protein: CSVVGGTKNIQYI.

Points on this clonotype: A single base separates this from a much larger clone, so it may be a read error. This rearrangement joins TRBV7-9 to TRBJ1-1; 8 bases align to TRBD1. CDR1 and CDR2 from the germline V gene are SEHNR and FQNEAQ (reference sequence). This CDR3 has 12 residues. The junction had 7 bases not matched to a gene; V was cut back by 5 bases and J by 11 bases. The CDR3 DNA reads TGTGCCAGCAGCCCAGGACAGGGTCTTGCTTTCTTT. Amino acid sequence: CASSPGQGLAFF. Looking up the rest from reference TRBV7-9 and TRBJ1-1 gives the full variable domain: DTGVSQNPRHKITKRGQNVTFRCDPISEHNRLYWYRQTLGQGPEFLTYFQNEAQLEKSRLLSDRFSAERPKGSFSTLEIQRTEQGDSAMYLCASSPGQGLAFFGQGTRLTVV.

As regards this clonotype: Lacking the conserved final phenylalanine or tryptophan, this CDR3 likely reflects a read error. The DNA is left out, because the CDR3 cannot be placed on it with certainty; the CDR3 is given as TCRdb lists it. The CDR3 protein is CSVGSAGYNEQLL. The rearrangement joins TRBV29-1 to TRBJ2-1. Both ends counted, the CDR3 spans 13 residues. Per germline, CDR1 SQVTM and CDR2 ANQGSEA.

A word on this clonotype: The junction shows a germline mismatch at one end, possibly a read error. The genes are TRBV29-1 and TRBJ2-7; the match to TRBD2 covers 9 bases. This CDR3 is built from 14 residues. Germline CDR1 reads SQVTM; CDR2 reads ANQGSEA. For the CDR3, the DNA is TGCAGCGTTGGGGGACTAGCATCCCCCTATGAGCAGTACTTC. It codes for CSVGGLASPYEQYF.

Comments on this clonotype: A junction boundary mismatches the germline segment, possibly from a read error. The rearrangement uses TRBV11-2 and TRBJ2-5; D remains unclear. Germline V gene data show CDR1 as SGHAT and CDR2 as FQNNGV. This CDR3 comprises 16 residues. CDR3 bases: TGTGCCGGCAGGCCAGAGCGAGGTTATCGCCAAGAGACCCAGTACTTC. Its translation: CAGRPERGYRQETQYF.

The chain employs TRBV5-5 and TRBJ2-7, with D perhaps matching TRBD1 (5 bases). V was cut by 2 bases and J by 4 bases, with 16 bases left in between. This CDR3 comprises 15 residues. CDR1 SGHKS and CDR2 YYEKEE come from the germline V gene (reference sequence). The CDR3 DNA reads as TGTGCCAGCAGCTTTGGGGCAGCCACCGGATACGAGCAGTACTTC. Translating it yields CASSFGAATGYEQYF.

The rearrangement links TRBV11-2 to TRBJ2-1; 8 positions agree with TRBD2. The CDR3 extends over 16 amino acids. The germline V gene has CDR1 SGHAT and CDR2 FQNNGV. The CDR3 coding sequence is TGTCCCGGCAGTCCCGGGCTAGCGGGCGATTACAATGAGCAGTTCTTC. Residues: CPGSPGLAGDYNEQFF.